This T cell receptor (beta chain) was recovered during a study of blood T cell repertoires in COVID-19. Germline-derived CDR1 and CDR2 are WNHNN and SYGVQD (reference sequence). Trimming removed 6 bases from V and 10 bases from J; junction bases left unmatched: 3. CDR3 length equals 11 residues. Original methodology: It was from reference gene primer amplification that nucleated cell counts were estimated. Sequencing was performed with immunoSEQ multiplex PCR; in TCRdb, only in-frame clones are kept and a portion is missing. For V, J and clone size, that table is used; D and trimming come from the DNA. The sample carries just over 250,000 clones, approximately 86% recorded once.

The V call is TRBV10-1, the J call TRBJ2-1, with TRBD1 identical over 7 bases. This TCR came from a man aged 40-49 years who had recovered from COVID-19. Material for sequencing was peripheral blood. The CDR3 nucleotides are TGCGCCAGCAGCCCGGGACAGGAGCAGTTCTTC. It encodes CASSPGQEQFF.